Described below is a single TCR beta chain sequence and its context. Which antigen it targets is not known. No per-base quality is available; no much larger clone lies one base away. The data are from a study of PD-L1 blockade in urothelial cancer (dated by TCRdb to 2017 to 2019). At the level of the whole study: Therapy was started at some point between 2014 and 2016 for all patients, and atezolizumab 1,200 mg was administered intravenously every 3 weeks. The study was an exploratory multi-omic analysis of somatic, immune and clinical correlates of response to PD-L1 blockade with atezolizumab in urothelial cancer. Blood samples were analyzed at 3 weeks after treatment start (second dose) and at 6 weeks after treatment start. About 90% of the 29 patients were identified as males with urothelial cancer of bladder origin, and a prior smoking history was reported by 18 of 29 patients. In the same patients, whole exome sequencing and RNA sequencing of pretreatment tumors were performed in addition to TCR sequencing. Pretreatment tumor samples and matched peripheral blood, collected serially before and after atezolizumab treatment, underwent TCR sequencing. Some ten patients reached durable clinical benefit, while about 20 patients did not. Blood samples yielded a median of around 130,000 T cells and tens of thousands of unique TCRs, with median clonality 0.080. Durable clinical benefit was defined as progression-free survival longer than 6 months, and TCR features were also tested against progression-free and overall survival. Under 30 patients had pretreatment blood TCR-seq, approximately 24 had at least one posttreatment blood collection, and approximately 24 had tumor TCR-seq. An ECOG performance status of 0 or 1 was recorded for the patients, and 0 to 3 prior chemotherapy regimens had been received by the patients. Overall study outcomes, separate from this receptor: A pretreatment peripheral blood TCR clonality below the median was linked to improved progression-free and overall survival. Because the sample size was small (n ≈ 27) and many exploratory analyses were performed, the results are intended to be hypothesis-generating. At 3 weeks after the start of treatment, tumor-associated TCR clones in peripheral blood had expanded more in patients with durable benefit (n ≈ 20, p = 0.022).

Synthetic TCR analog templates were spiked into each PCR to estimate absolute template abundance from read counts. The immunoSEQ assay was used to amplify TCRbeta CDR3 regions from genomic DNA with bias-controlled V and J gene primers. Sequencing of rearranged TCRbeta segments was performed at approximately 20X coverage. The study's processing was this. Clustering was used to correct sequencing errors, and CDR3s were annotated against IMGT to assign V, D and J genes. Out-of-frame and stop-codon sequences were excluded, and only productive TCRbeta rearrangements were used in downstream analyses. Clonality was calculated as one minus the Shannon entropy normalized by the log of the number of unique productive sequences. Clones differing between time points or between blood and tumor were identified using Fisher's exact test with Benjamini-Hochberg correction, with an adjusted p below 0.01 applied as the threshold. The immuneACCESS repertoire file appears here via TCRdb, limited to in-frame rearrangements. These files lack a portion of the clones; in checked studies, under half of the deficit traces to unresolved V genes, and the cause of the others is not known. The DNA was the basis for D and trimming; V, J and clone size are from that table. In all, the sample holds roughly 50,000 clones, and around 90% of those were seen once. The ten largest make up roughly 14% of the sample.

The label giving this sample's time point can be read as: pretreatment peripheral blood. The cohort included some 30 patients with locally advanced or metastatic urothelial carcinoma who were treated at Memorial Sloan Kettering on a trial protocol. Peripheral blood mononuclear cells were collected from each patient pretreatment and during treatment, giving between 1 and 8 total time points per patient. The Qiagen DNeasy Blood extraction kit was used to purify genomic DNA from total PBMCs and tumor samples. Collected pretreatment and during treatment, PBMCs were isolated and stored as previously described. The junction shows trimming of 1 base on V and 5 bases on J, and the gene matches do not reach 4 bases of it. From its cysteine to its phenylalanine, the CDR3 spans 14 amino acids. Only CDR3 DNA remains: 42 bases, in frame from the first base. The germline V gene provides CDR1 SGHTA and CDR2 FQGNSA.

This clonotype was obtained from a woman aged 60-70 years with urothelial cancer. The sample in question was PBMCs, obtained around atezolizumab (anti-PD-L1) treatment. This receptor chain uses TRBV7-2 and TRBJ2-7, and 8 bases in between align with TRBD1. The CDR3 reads CASSLVPGGDEQYF. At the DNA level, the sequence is TGTGCCAGCAGCTTAGTGCCAGGGGGCGACGAGCAGTACTTC.